This T cell receptor beta chain is from a study of a mutant IDH1 vaccine in newly diagnosed glioma. Study-wide context: Visit V12 was at week 35; visit V13 was at week 47.

Only in-frame clones appear in the TCRdb table, and some are missing; sequencing was by immunoSEQ multiplex PCR. The data contain fewer than 85,000 clones, approximately 75% of them singletons. Time point defined: week 47, end of study. All doses held 300 ug of mutant IDH1 20-mer peptide, with topical imiquimod. Germline-derived CDR1 and CDR2 are SGHDT and YYEEEE. The CDR3 has 15 residues. After removal of 3 bases from V and 1 base from J, the junction contained 5 bases not matched to a gene. A word on this clone: Its antigen is as yet unknown.

This clonotype was sampled from a man in his forties with glioma. The material was PBMCs, obtained from a glioma patient whose treatment included an IDH1 peptide vaccine. The chain combines TRBV5-6 with TRBJ2-5, with 8 bases that match TRBD2. CDR3 nucleotides: TGTGCCAGCAGCTACGGGACTAGTTCCCAAGAGACCCAGTACTTC. Its translation is CASSYGTSSQETQYF.